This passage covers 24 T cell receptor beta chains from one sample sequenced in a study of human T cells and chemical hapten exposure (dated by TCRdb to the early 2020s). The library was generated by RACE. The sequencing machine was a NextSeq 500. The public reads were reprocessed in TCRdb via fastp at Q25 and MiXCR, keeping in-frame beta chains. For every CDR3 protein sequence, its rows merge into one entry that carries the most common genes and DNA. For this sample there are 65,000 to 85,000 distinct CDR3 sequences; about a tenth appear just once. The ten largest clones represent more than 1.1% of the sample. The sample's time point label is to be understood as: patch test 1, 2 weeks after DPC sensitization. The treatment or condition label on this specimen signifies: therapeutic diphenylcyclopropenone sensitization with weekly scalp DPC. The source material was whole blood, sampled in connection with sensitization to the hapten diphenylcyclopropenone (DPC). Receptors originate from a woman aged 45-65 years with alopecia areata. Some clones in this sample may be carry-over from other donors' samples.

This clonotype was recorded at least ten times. DNA for the CDR3: TGTGCCAGCAGTTTAGGGCGGGCCGACACTGAAGCTTTCTTT. Translating it yields CASSLGRADTEAFF. The chain joins TRBV27 to TRBJ1-1; D call uncertain. In germline, CDR1 is MNHEY, CDR2 SMNVEV (reference sequence). CDR3 size: 14 residues. V was pared by 2 bases and J by 3 bases, with 10 bases between.

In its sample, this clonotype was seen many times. CDR3 nucleotide sequence: TGTGCCAGCAGTTTACTCGGGACAGCACCTTACAATGAGCAGTTCTTC. This sequence encodes CASSLLGTAPYNEQFF. V is TRBV12-3 or TRBV12-4 and J is TRBJ2-1; TRBD1 matches at 7 bases. With V trimmed by 2 bases and J by 4 bases, 8 bases remained unmatched. The CDR3 is 16 residues long.

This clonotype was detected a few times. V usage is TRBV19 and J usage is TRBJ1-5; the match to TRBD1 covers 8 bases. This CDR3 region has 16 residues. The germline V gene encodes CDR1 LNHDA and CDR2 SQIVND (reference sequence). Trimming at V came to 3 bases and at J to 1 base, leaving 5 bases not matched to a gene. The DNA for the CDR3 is TGTGCCAGTAGTATCCCTACAGGGGGAAGCAATCAGCCCCAGCATTTT. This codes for CASSIPTGGSNQPQHF.

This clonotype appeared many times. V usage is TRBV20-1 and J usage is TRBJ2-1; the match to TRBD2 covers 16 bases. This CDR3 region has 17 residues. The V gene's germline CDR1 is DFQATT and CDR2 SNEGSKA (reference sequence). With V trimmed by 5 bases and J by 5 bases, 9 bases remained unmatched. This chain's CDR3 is CSAGGLAGGQLHNEQFF. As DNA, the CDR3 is TGCAGTGCTGGGGGACTAGCGGGAGGGCAGTTACACAATGAGCAGTTCTTC.

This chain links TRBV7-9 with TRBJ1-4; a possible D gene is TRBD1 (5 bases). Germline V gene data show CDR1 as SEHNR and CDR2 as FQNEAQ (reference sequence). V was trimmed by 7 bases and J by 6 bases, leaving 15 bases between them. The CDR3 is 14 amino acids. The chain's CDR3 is CASTPWGKDEKLFF. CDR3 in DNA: TGTGCCAGCACCCCGTGGGGGAAAGATGAAAAACTGTTTTTT.

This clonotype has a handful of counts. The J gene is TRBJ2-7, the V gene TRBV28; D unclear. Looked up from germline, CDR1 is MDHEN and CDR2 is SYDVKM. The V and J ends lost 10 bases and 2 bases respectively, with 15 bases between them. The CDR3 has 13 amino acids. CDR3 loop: CATVDGNTYEQYF. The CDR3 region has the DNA TGTGCCACCGTGGATGGCAATACCTACGAGCAGTACTTC.

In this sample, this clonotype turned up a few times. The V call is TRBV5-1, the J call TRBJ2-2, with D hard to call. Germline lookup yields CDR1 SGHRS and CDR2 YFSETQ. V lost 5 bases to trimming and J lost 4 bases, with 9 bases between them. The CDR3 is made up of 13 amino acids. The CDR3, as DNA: TGCGCCAGCAGTCAGGAGACCACCGGGGAGCTGTTTTTT. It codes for CASSQETTGELFF.

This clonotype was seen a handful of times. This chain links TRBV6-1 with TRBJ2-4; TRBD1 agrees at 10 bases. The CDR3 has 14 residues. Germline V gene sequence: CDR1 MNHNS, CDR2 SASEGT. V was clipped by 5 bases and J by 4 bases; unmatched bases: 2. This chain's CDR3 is CASSWGQGKNIQYF. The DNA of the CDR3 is TGTGCCAGCAGTTGGGGACAGGGGAAAAACATTCAGTACTTC.

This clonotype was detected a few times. The CDR3: CASSRTSANRQYF. Here the CDR3 DNA reads TGTGCCAGCAGCCGGACTAGCGCGAACCGTCAGTACTTC. The rearrangement links TRBV27 to TRBJ2-7; 9 bases are shared with TRBD2. Losses at the gene ends were 6 bases for V and 10 bases for J; bases not matched to a gene: 10. The CDR3 spans 13 residues. The germline V gene has CDR1 MNHEY and CDR2 SMNVEV (reference sequence).

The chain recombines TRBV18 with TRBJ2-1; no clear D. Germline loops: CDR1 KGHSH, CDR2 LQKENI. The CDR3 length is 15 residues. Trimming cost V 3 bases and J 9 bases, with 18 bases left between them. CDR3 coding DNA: TGTGCCAGCTCACCGCGAGCGCCCAGCGTTCTTGAGCAGTTCTTC. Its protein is CASSPRAPSVLEQFF.

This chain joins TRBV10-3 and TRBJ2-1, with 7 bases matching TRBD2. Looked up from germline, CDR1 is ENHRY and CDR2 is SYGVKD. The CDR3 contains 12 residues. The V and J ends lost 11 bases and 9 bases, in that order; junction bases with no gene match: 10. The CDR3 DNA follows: TGTGCCGTCTCCGGAGGGAGGGGTGAGCAGTTCTTC. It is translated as CAVSGGRGEQFF.

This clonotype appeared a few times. The CDR3 spells CASSFVAGGPETQYF. In DNA, the CDR3 is TGTGCCAGCAGCTTCGTTGCGGGAGGGCCGGAGACCCAGTACTTC. This rearrangement joins TRBV11-2 to TRBJ2-5; 9 positions match TRBD2. The junction had 7 bases not matched to a gene; V was cut back by 3 bases and J by 5 bases. CDR1 is SGHAT and CDR2 is FQNNGV in the germline V gene. The CDR3 has 15 residues.

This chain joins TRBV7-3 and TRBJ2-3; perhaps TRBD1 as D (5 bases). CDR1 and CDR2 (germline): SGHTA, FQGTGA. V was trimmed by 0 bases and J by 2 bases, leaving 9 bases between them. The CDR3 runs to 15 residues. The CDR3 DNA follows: TGTGCCAGCAGCTTAACGGGGCAGTCCACAGATACGCAGTATTTT. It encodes CASSLTGQSTDTQYF.

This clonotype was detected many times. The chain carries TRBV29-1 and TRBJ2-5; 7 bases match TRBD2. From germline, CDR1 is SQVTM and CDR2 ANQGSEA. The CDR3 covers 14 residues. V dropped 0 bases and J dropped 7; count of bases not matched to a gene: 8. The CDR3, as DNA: TGCAGCGTTGAAGATCCGGAGAAGCGGGGGACCCAGTACTTC. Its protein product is CSVEDPEKRGTQYF.

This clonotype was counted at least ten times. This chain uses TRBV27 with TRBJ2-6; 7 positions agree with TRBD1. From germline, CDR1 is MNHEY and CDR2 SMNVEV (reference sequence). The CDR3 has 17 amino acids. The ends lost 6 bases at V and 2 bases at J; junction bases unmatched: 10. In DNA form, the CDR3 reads TGTGCCAGCAGGGACAGGCCCCCAAGACCTGGGGCCAACGTCCTGACTTTC. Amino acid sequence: CASRDRPPRPGANVLTF.

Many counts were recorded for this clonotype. Here the CDR3 reads CASSLRTGGSYEQYF. The CDR3 DNA follows: TGTGCCAGCAGCTTGAGGACAGGAGGCTCCTACGAGCAGTACTTC. The chain couples TRBV5-4 to TRBJ2-7; TRBD1 agrees at 7 bases. CDR3 length equals 15 residues. Germline V gene sequence: CDR1 SGHNT, CDR2 YYREEE (reference sequence). Germline trimming cut 1 base from V and 0 bases from J; bases unmatched to any gene: 4.

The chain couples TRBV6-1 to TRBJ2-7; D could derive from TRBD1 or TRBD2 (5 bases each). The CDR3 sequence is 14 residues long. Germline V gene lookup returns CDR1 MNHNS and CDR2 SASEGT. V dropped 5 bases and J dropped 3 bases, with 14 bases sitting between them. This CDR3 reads CASSLRVRDYEQYF. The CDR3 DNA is TGTGCCAGCAGTTTGAGGGTCAGGGACTACGAGCAGTACTTC.

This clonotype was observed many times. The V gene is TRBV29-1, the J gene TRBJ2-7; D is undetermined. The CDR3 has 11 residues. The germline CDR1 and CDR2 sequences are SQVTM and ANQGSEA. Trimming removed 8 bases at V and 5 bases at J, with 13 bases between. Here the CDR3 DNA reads TGCAGCCCTTCTAGACGGGACGAGCAGTACTTC. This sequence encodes CSPSRRDEQYF.

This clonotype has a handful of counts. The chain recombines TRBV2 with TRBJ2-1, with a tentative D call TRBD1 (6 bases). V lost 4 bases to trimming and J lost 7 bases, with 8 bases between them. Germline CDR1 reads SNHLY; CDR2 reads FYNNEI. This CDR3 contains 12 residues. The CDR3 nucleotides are TGTGCCAGCAGTGTTGACAGGAATGAGCAGTTCTTC. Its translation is CASSVDRNEQFF.

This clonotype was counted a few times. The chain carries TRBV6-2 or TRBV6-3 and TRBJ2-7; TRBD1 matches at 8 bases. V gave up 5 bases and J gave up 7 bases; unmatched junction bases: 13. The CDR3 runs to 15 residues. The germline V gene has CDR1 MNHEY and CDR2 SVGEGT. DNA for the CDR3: TGTGCCAGCAGTGGTCCCCGGACAGGGAAGAATGAGCAGTACTTC. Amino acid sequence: CASSGPRTGKNEQYF.

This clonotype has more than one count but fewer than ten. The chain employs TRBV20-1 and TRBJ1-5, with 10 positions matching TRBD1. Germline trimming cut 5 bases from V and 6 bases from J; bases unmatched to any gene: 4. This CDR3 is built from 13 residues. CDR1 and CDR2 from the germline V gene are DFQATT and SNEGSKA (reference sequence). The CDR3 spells CSAVDRGLQPQHF. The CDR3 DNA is TGCAGTGCTGTTGACAGGGGGCTTCAGCCCCAGCATTTT.

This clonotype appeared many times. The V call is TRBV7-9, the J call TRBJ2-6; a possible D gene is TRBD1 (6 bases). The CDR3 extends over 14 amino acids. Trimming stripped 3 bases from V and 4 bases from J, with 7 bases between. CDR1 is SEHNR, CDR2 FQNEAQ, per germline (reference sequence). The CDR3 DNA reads TGTGCCAGCAGCTTGGGGGCAGGGGCCAACGTCCTGACTTTC. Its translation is CASSLGAGANVLTF. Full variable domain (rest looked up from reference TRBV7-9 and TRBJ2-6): DTGVSQNPRHKITKRGQNVTFRCDPISEHNRLYWYRQTLGQGPEFLTYFQNEAQLEKSRLLSDRFSAERPKGSFSTLEIQRTEQGDSAMYLCASSLGAGANVLTFGAGSRLTVL.

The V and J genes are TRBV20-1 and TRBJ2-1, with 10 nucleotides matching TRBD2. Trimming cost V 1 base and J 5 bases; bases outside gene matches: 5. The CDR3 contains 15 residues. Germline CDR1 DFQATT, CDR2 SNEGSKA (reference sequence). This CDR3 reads CSARGSLAGDNEQFF. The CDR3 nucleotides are TGCAGTGCTAGAGGGAGTCTAGCGGGAGACAATGAGCAGTTCTTC.

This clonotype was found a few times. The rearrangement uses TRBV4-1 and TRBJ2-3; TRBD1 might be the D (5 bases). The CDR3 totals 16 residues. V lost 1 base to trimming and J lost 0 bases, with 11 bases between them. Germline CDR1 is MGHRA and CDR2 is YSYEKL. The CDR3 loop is CASSQGGELSTDTQYF. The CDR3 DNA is TGCGCCAGCAGCCAAGGGGGCGAACTCAGCACAGATACGCAGTATTTT.